This T cell receptor beta chain appears in the sequencing data of a study of shared clonotypes between healthy human individuals. Generated by immunoSEQ multiplex PCR, the TCRdb table keeps only in-frame clones and is missing some. The sample lists 1 million to 1.2 million clones, approximately 77% occurring once. J lost 6 bases, V lost 10 bases, and 16 bases had no gene match. The CDR3 is 16 amino acids. CDR1 SGHTA and CDR2 FQGNSA come from the germline V gene. The receptor's source is a man aged 18 to 29 in good health. Some clones in this sample may be carry-over from other donors' samples. This chain joins TRBV7-2 and TRBJ2-1; 9 bases map to TRBD2. Sequencing was performed on memory CD4+ T cells from PBMCs. The subset was: CD45RA-negative fraction. The DNA for the CDR3 is TGTGCCACCGAGGGGATAGCGGGAGTGTTGGGCAATGAGCAGTTCTTC. Amino acids: CATEGIAGVLGNEQFF.